The source of this TCR beta chain is a study of cytomegalovirus exposure and HLA in healthy donors. The PCR contained 60 Vbeta and 13 Jbeta primers. Clones were read by immunoSEQ multiplex PCR, and TCRdb kept only the in-frame ones, dropping some. Among roughly 120,000 clones listed, under 85% were seen once. CDR1 is MNHEY, CDR2 SVGAGI, per germline. The CDR3 extends over 15 amino acids. V was cut by 0 bases and J by 7 bases, with 13 bases left in between. The genes are TRBV6-5 and TRBJ2-1, with D maybe TRBD2 (7 bases). The sample was PBMCs. The clonotype was recovered from a man between 25 and 39 years old in good health and CMV-seropositive. Here the CDR3 reads CASSYSTGGRNEQFF. The CDR3 coding sequence is TGTGCCAGCAGTTACTCGACGGGGGGCAGGAATGAGCAGTTCTTC.